The TCR beta chain under discussion was sequenced for a study of T-cell memory formation after mild COVID-19. Points from the study as a whole: Cross-reactive memory appears to have joined, as suggested by some responding clones showing up in pre-infection memory. Second-wave clones that peaked on day 37 lacked confirmed SARS-CoV-2 specificity. Most CD4+ clones that shrank were in CM and EM, while CD8+ ones turned up in EMRA. A second wave expanding day 15 to 37 was CD4+-biased; contracting clones were balanced.

TCRdb redid the calling of the 5' RACE reads with MiXCR, one entry per CDR3 protein. The repertoire holds 390,000 or so distinct CDR3 sequences, with 16% as singletons. To note about this clonotype: What it binds is unknown.

The sample was PBMCs or a T cell subset sorted from them (not recorded which). The receptor's source is a man between 18 and 29 years old who had mild COVID-19 (a few samples of this study predate the infection). Cell type and time point are not known.

Written as DNA, the CDR3 is TGTGCCAGCAGTCACGGAAATTCACCCCTCCACTTT. It yields the protein CASSHGNSPLHF. The rearrangement joins TRBV6-1 to TRBJ1-6, with unresolved D. This CDR3 comprises 12 residues. Deletions cut 5 bases from V and 7 bases from J, with 6 bases between. The germline CDR1 and CDR2 sequences are MNHNS and SASEGT.